This T cell receptor beta chain was obtained from a study of Tregs in tolerant kidney transplant recipients. Across the study: CFSE-labeled recipient PBMCs were cultured five to seven days with irradiated graft donor PBMCs, then FACS-sorted.

Sequenced by immunoSEQ multiplex PCR; TCRdb stores in-frame clones only, minus some. This table holds some 8,700 clones, roughly 44% found once. A word on this clone: As yet, its antigen is unknown.

The source material was CD4+ T cells from blood cultured with allogeneic cells. This receptor was obtained from a human donor in good health.

The CDR3 spells CASSLATSGPQHF. Written as DNA, the CDR3 is TGTGCCAGCAGCTTGGCCACCTCGGGGCCCCAGCATTTT. The chain couples TRBV7-3 to TRBJ1-5; D unresolved. There are 13 residues in the CDR3. The V gene's germline CDR1 is SGHTA and CDR2 FQGTGA. With 3 bases removed from V and 9 bases from J, the gap between germline ends came to 12 bases.